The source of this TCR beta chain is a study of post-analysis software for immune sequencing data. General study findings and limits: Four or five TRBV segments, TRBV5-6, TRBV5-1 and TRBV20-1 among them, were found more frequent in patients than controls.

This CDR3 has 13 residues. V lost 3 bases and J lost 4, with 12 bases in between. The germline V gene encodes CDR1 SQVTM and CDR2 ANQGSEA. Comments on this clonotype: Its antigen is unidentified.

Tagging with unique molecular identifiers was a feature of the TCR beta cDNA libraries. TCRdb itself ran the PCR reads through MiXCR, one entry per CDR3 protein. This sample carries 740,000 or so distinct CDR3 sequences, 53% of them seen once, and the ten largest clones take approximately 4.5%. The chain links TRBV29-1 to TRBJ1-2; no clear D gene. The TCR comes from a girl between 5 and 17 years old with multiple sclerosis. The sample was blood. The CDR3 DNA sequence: TGCAGCGTTGAGATCTTCCGGGGCTATGGCTACACCTTC. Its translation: CSVEIFRGYGYTF. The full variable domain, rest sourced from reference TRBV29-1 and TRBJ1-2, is SAVISQKPSRDICQRGTSLTIQCQVDSQVTMMFWYRQQPGQSLTLIATANQGSEATYESGFVIDKFPISRPNLTFSTLTVSNMSPEDSSIYLCSVEIFRGYGYTFGSGTRLTVV.